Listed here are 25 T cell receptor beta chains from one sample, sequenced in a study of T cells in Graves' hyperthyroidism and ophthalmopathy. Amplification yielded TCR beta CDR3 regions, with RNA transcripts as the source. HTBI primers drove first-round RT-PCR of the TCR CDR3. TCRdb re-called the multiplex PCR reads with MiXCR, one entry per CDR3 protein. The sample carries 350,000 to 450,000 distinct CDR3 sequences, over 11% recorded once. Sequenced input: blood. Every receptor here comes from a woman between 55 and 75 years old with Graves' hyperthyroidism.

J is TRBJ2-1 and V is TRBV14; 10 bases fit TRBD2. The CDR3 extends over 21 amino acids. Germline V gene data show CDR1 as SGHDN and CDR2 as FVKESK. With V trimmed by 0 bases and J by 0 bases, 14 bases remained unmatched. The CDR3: CASSQDSSGTSERISYNEQFF. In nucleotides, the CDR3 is TGTGCCAGCAGCCAAGATTCCTCCGGGACTAGCGAACGAATCTCCTACAATGAGCAGTTCTTC. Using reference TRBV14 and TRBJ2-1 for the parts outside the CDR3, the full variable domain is EAGVTQFPSHSVIEKGQTVTLRCDPISGHDNLYWYRRVMGKEIKFLLHFVKESKQDESGMPNNRFLAERTGGTYSTLKVQPAELEDSGVYFCASSQDSSGTSERISYNEQFFGPGTRLTVL.

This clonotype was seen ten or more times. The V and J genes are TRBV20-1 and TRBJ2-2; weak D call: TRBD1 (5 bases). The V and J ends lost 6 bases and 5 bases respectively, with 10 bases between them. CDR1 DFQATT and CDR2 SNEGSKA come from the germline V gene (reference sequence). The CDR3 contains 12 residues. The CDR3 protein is CSAKQGTGELFF. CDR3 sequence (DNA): TGCAGTGCGAAGCAGGGAACCGGGGAGCTGTTTTTT.

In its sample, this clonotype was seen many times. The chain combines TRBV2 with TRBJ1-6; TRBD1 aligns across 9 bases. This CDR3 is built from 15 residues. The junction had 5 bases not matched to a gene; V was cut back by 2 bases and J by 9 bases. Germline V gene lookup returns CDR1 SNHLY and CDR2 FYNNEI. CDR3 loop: CASSETGQGTSPLHF. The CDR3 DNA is TGTGCCAGCAGTGAAACGGGACAGGGTACTTCACCCCTCCACTTT.

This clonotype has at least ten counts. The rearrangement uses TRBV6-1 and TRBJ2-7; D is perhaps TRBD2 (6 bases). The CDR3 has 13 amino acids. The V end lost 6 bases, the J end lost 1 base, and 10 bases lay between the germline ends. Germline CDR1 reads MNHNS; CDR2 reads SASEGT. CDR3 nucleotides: TGTGCCAGCAGCGGGACTTCGTCCTACGAGCAGTACTTC. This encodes CASSGTSSYEQYF.

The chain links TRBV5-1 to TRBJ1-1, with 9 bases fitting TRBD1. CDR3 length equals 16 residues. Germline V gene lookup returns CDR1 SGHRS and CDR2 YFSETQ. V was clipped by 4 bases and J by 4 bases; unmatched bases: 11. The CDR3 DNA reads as TGCGCCAGCAGCCCAACCGGGACAGGGTTCCCCACTGAAGCTTTCTTT. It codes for CASSPTGTGFPTEAFF. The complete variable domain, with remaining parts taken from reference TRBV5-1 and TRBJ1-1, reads KAGVTQTPRYLIKTRGQQVTLSCSPISGHRSVSWYQQTPGQGLQFLFEYFSETQRNKGNFPGRFSGRQFSNSRSEMNVSTLELGDSALYLCASSPTGTGFPTEAFFGQGTRLTVV.

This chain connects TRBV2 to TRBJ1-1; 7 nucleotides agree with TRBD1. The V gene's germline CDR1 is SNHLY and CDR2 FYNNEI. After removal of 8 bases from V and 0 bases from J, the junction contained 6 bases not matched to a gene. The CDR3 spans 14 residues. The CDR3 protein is CASRSTGLNTEAFF. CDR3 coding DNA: TGTGCCAGCCGATCGACAGGGCTGAACACTGAAGCTTTCTTT.

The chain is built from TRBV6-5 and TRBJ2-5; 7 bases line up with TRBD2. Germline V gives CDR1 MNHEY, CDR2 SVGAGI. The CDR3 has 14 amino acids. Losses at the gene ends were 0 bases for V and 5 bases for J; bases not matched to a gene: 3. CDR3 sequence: CASSYSWREETQYF. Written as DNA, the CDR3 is TGTGCCAGCAGTTACTCCTGGCGGGAGGAGACCCAGTACTTC.

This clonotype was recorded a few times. The CDR3: CASSLGGTGYNYGYTF. CDR3 sequence (DNA): TGTGCCAGCAGCTTAGGCGGGACAGGGTACAACTATGGCTACACCTTC. The chain uses TRBV7-9 and TRBJ1-2, with TRBD1 matching 9 bases. This CDR3 contains 16 residues. The germline V gene encodes CDR1 SEHNR and CDR2 FQNEAQ (reference sequence). The J segment lost 2 bases and the V segment lost 1 base, leaving 5 bases of the junction unmatched.

The DNA of the CDR3 is TGCGCCAGCAGCCAAGTCCTAGCGGGCTCCTACAATGAGCAGTTCTTC. As protein: CASSQVLAGSYNEQFF. The chain joins TRBV4-1 to TRBJ2-1, with 8 bases aligning to TRBD2. Trimming removed 1 base from V and 0 bases from J; junction bases left unmatched: 2. The V gene's germline CDR1 is MGHRA and CDR2 YSYEKL. This CDR3 is built from 16 residues.

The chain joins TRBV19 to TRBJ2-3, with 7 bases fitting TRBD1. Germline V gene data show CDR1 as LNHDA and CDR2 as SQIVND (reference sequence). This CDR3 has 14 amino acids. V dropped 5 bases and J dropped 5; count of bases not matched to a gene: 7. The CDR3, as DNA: TGTGCCAGTAGTGTACAGGGGACGTTAGATACGCAGTATTTT. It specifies CASSVQGTLDTQYF.

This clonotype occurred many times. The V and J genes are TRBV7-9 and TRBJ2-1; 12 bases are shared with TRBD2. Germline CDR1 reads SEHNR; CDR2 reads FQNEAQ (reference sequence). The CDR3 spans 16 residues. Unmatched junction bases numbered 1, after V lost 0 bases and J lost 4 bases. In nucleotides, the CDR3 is TGTGCCAGCAGCTTAGCTCTAGCGGGAGGGTACAATGAGCAGTTCTTC. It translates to CASSLALAGGYNEQFF.

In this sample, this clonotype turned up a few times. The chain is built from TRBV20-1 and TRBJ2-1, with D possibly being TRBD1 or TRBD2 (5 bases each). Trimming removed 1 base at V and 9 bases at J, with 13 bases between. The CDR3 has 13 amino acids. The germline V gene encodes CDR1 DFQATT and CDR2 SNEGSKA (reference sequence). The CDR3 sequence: CSARVRRDGEQFF. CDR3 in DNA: TGCAGTGCTAGAGTCCGCCGGGACGGTGAGCAGTTCTTC.

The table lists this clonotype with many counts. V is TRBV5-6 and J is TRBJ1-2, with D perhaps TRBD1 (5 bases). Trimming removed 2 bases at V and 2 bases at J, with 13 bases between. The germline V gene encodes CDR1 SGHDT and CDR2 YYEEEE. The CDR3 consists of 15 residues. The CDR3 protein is CASSFQGRGNYGYTF. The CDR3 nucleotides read TGTGCCAGCAGCTTTCAGGGACGGGGGAACTATGGCTACACCTTC.

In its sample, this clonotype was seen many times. CDR3 sequence: CASSLAGFFSTDTQYF. CDR3 nucleotides: TGCGCCAGCAGCTTGGCCGGGTTTTTTTCCACAGATACGCAGTATTTT. This chain connects TRBV5-1 to TRBJ2-3; D is unclear. The germline gives CDR1 SGHRS, CDR2 YFSETQ. This CDR3 is 16 amino acids long. V lost 0 bases, J lost 2 bases, and 13 bases lay in between.

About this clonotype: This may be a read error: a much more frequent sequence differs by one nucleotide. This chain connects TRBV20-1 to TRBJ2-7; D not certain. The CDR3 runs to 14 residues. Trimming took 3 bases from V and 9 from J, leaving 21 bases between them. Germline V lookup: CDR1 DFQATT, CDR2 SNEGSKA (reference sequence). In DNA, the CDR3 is TGCAGTGCTAGTAAGGGTACCCTTTTGATCGGGCAGTACTTC. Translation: CSASKGTLLIGQYF.

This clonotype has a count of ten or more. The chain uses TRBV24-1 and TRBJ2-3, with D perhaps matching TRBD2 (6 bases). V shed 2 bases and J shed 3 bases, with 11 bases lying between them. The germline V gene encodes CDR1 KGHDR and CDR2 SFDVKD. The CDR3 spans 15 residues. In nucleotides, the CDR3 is TGTGCCACCAGTGATTACGGGACTTCTACAGATACGCAGTATTTT. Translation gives CATSDYGTSTDTQYF.

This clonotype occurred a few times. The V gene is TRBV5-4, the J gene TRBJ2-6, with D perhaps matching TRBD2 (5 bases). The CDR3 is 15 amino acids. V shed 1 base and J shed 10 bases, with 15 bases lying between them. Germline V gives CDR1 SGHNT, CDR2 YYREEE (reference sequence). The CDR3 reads CASSLSTPGSNVLTF. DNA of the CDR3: TGTGCCAGCAGCTTGTCGACCCCGGGGAGTAACGTCCTGACTTTC.

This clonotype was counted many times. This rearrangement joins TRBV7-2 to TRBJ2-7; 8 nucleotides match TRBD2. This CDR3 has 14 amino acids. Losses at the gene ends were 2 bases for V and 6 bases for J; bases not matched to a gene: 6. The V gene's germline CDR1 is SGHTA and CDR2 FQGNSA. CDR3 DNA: TGTGCCAGCAGCTTATCGGGAGGGCCGCTCGAGCAGTACTTC. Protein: CASSLSGGPLEQYF.

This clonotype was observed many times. The CDR3 here is CASSFGLESGAAEAFF. CDR3 DNA: TGTGCCAGCAGCTTTGGGCTAGAGTCAGGGGCTGCCGAAGCTTTCTTT. The gene calls are TRBV7-9 and TRBJ1-1, with D possibly being TRBD1 (6 bases). Trimming left V 3 bases short and J 8 bases short, with 22 bases between. This CDR3 contains 16 residues. The germline V gene encodes CDR1 SEHNR and CDR2 FQNEAQ (reference sequence).

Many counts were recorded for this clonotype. CDR3 loop: CASRPDRVGTEAFF. For the CDR3, the DNA is TGTGCCAGCAGACCGGACAGGGTAGGCACTGAAGCTTTCTTT. The V gene is TRBV28, the J gene TRBJ1-1, with 8 bases identical to TRBD1. V was pared by 6 bases and J by 4 bases, with 7 bases of the junction left unmatched. The CDR3 extends over 14 amino acids. The V gene's germline CDR1 is MDHEN and CDR2 SYDVKM. The full variable domain, its missing parts supplied by reference TRBV28 and TRBJ1-1, is DVKVTQSSRYLVKRTGEKVFLECVQDMDHENMFWYRQDPGLGLRLIYFSYDVKMKEKGDIPEGYSVSREKKERFSLILESASTNQTSMYLCASRPDRVGTEAFFGQGTRLTVV.

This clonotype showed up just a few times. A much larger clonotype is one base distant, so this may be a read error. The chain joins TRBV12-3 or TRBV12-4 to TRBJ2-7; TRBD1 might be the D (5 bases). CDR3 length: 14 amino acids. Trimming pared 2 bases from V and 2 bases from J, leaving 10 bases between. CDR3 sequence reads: CASSLWGTPYEQYF. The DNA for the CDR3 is TGTGCCAGCAGTTTATGGGGCACTCCCTACGAGCAGTACTTC.

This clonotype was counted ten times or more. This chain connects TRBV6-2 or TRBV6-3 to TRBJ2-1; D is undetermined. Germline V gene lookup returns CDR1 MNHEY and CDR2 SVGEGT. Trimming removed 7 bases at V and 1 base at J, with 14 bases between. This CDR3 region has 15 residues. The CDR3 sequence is CASTPSGASYNEQFF. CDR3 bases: TGTGCCAGCACTCCCTCGGGCGCTTCCTACAATGAGCAGTTCTTC.

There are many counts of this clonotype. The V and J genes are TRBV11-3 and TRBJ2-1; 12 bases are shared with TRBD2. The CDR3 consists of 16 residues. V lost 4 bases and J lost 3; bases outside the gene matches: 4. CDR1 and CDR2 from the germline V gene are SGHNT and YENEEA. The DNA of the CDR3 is TGTGCCAGCAGCTCAACTAGCGGGAGGTTCTACAATGAGCAGTTCTTC. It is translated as CASSSTSGRFYNEQFF.

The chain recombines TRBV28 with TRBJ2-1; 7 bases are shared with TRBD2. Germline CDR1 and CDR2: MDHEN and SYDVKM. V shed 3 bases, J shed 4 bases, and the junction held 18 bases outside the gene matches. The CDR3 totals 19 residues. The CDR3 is CASSLEFFGRGRTYNEQFF. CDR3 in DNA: TGTGCCAGCAGTTTGGAGTTTTTCGGCCGCGGGAGAACTTACAATGAGCAGTTCTTC.

Written as DNA, the CDR3 is TGTGCCAGCAGAGTGGATGAGACCCAGTACTTC. Its translation is CASRVDETQYF. The chain carries TRBV12-3 or TRBV12-4 and TRBJ2-5; D is unresolved. V was cut by 6 bases and J by 5 bases, with 7 bases left in between. The CDR3 has 11 residues.